One and the same sample provided the 18 T cell receptor beta chains below, sequenced in a study of blood T cells in healthy people across ages. For the second PCR, which ran for roughly 6 to 12 cycles, a sample-barcoded 5' primer and a J-beta primer mix were used. MiXCR was run by TCRdb on the 5' RACE reads, yielding one entry per CDR3 protein. The sample carries about 680,000 distinct CDR3 sequences, approximately 49% recorded once. The sequenced material came from blood. The receptors originated from an older woman in good health.

This clonotype was seen a handful of times. The rearrangement uses TRBV14 and TRBJ2-5; 9 bases match TRBD1. The CDR3 loop spans 17 amino acids. V shed 1 base, J shed 6 bases, and the junction held 12 bases outside the gene matches. Germline V gene sequence: CDR1 SGHDN, CDR2 FVKESK. CDR3 nucleotides: TGTGCCAGCAGCCAAGCGCCCAGGACAGGGGTGACAAAGACCCAGTACTTC. Amino acid sequence: CASSQAPRTGVTKTQYF.

This clonotype is categorized as medium-sized. This sequence joins TRBV20-1 and TRBJ2-7; D gene unclear. The length of the CDR3 is 11 residues. CDR1 DFQATT and CDR2 SNEGSKA come from the germline V gene (reference sequence). The germline V and J ends were trimmed by 0 bases and 3 bases, with 3 bases remaining between them. CDR3 nucleotide sequence: TGCAGTGCTAGAGACGGCTACGAGCAGTACTTC. Its translation: CSARDGYEQYF.

This clonotype was seen only a few times. The rearrangement joins TRBV28 to TRBJ2-5; 8 bases fit TRBD2. This CDR3 spans 15 amino acids. Germline lookup yields CDR1 MDHEN and CDR2 SYDVKM. Trimming at V came to 3 bases and at J to 5 bases, leaving 8 bases not matched to a gene. The CDR3 nucleotides are TGTGCCAGCAGTTTCAGCGGGAGTGGAGGCGAGACCCAGTACTTC. This gives the protein CASSFSGSGGETQYF.

The chain joins TRBV5-1 to TRBJ2-5, with a weak D call TRBD1 (6 bases). The ends were cut back, 4 bases at V and 2 bases at J, with 12 bases in the middle. The CDR3 loop spans 14 amino acids. The germline gives CDR1 SGHRS, CDR2 YFSETQ. The CDR3 nucleotides read TGCGCCAGCAGCACGCGGACAGATCAAGAGACCCAGTACTTC. Residues: CASSTRTDQETQYF.

This chain links TRBV2 with TRBJ1-1, with D unclear. The V gene lost 2 bases and the J gene lost 1 base, with 11 bases spanning the gap. Germline CDR1 and CDR2: SNHLY and FYNNEI. The CDR3 is 15 amino acids. The CDR3: CASSEFGDGNTEAFF. Written as DNA, the CDR3 is TGTGCCAGCAGTGAATTTGGGGATGGGAACACTGAAGCTTTCTTT.

This chain joins TRBV7-2 and TRBJ2-3, with a weak D call TRBD1 (6 bases). Trimming removed 0 bases at V and 5 bases at J, with 9 bases between. The CDR3 spans 14 residues. Germline V gives CDR1 SGHTA, CDR2 FQGNSA. DNA for the CDR3: TGTGCCAGCAGCTTAGCGGCCAGGGGAGATACGCAGTATTTT. This translates into CASSLAARGDTQYF.

The sample holds a few counts of this clonotype. This chain connects TRBV6-5 to TRBJ2-5, with TRBD2 matching over 7 bases. Germline trimming cut 0 bases from V and 7 bases from J; bases unmatched to any gene: 11. CDR1 and CDR2 (germline): MNHEY, SVGAGI. The CDR3 covers 16 residues. The CDR3 sequence is CASSYSSTSVLGTQYF. CDR3 sequence (DNA): TGTGCCAGCAGTTACTCAAGCACTAGCGTTCTAGGGACCCAGTACTTC.

This clonotype showed up just a few times. The CDR3, as DNA: TGTGCCAGCAGAGAAAGATCCGGGACTGACAATGAGCAGTTCTTC. It encodes CASRERSGTDNEQFF. The chain combines TRBV2 with TRBJ2-1; D may be TRBD2 (6 bases). The length of the CDR3 is 15 residues. CDR1 is SNHLY, CDR2 FYNNEI, per germline. The V end lost 6 bases, the J end lost 5 bases, and 17 bases lay between the germline ends.

V is TRBV15 and J is TRBJ2-5; a possible D gene is TRBD1 (7 bases). The CDR3 contains 16 residues. The V and J ends lost 1 base and 4 bases respectively, with 16 bases between them. The germline CDR1 and CDR2 sequences are LNHNV and YYDKDF (reference sequence). The CDR3 protein is CATSRGGDRLPETQYF. CDR3 DNA sequence: TGTGCCACCAGCAGAGGGGGGGACAGACTTCCAGAGACCCAGTACTTC.

This chain connects TRBV5-1 to TRBJ2-2; the D is unclear. The CDR3 is made up of 12 amino acids. Germline lookup yields CDR1 SGHRS and CDR2 YFSETQ. The V gene lost 0 bases and the J gene lost 7 bases, with 4 bases spanning the gap. For the CDR3, the DNA is TGCGCCAGCAGCTTGGGTAACGGGGAGCTGTTTTTT. Protein product: CASSLGNGELFF.

This clonotype appeared many times. J is TRBJ2-1 and V is TRBV10-3, with TRBD1 identical over 8 bases. Germline CDR1 reads ENHRY; CDR2 reads SYGVKD. V dropped 6 bases and J dropped 3; count of bases not matched to a gene: 10. This CDR3 is 16 amino acids long. The CDR3 loop is CAIRNPGQDIYNEQFF. The CDR3 DNA follows: TGTGCCATCAGAAATCCGGGACAGGATATCTACAATGAGCAGTTCTTC.

The genes are TRBV7-6 and TRBJ2-5; TRBD2 aligns across 10 bases. Unmatched junction bases numbered 10, after V lost 1 base and J lost 5 bases. In germline, CDR1 is SGHVS, CDR2 FNYEAQ. The CDR3 runs 17 residues. The DNA of the CDR3 is TGTGCCAGCAGCTTAGTTGGGCTAGCGGGAGCATCGGAGACCCAGTACTTC. Protein product: CASSLVGLAGASETQYF.

In its sample, this clonotype was seen once. Being one base from a much bigger clone, this may be a read error. The chain uses TRBV25-1 and TRBJ2-3, with 8 bases lining up with TRBD2. CDR1 and CDR2 (germline): MGHDK, SYGVNS. The CDR3 has 17 amino acids. The CDR3 here is CASNELGLADLTDTQYF. CDR3 in DNA: TGTGCCAGCAATGAATTAGGACTAGCAGACCTCACAGATACGCAGTATTTT.

This chain links TRBV29-1 with TRBJ1-1; D is undetermined. Germline loops: CDR1 SQVTM, CDR2 ANQGSEA. This CDR3 has 11 residues. The V and J ends lost 5 bases and 6 bases respectively, with 10 bases between them. The CDR3 sequence: CSVSDAPEAFF. CDR3 in DNA: TGCAGCGTTTCAGATGCTCCTGAAGCTTTCTTT.

This clonotype was counted between two and nine times. The chain couples TRBV11-2 to TRBJ1-1; 8 bases match TRBD1. V trimming: 1 base; J trimming: 9 bases; junction bases outside the gene matches: 4. Germline CDR1 reads SGHAT; CDR2 reads FQNNGV. The CDR3 sequence is 13 residues long. The CDR3 region is CASSLVARGQAFF. As DNA, the CDR3 is TGTGCCAGCAGCTTAGTTGCCAGGGGGCAAGCTTTCTTT.

The rearrangement joins TRBV5-4 to TRBJ2-3, with 7 bases matching TRBD1. Trimming removed 4 bases from V and 5 bases from J; junction bases left unmatched: 4. Per germline, CDR1 SGHNT and CDR2 YYREEE (reference sequence). The CDR3 extends over 13 amino acids. In DNA, the CDR3 is TGTGCCAGCAGCGAGGACAGGAGAGATACGCAGTATTTT. Translating it yields CASSEDRRDTQYF.

The J gene is TRBJ2-5, the V gene TRBV6-2 or TRBV6-3; 13 bases are a match to TRBD2. The assigned J gene may be wrong: the sequence end matches TRBJ2-7 better. This CDR3 has 16 amino acids. Germline values: CDR1 MNHEY, CDR2 SVGEGT. For the CDR3, the DNA is TGTGCCAGCAGTTTCCCAACTAGCGGGAGGGCCGACGAGCAGTACTTC. As protein: CASSFPTSGRADEQYF.

The V gene is TRBV12-3 or TRBV12-4, the J gene TRBJ2-1; 15 bases align to TRBD2. Trimming removed 5 bases from V and 9 bases from J; junction bases left unmatched: 8. The CDR3 is made up of 16 amino acids. CDR3 sequence: CASSPGTSGRWGEQFF. The CDR3 DNA sequence: TGTGCCAGCAGTCCAGGGACTAGCGGGAGGTGGGGTGAGCAGTTCTTC.